Below are 6 T cell receptor beta chains sequenced from a single sample in a study of PD-1 blockade in mismatch repair-deficient tumors. Only in-frame clones appear in the TCRdb table, and some are missing; sequencing was by immunoSEQ multiplex PCR. This table has about 15,000 clones, approximately 88% appearing once. The sample here was PBMCs, taken before pembrolizumab treatment. These receptors were obtained from an adult with mismatch repair-deficient cancer.

The chain couples TRBV7-9 to TRBJ2-3; D gene uncertain. This CDR3 contains 11 residues. V lost 11 bases, J lost 6 bases, and 12 bases lay in between. Looked up from germline, CDR1 is SEHNR and CDR2 is FQNEAQ (reference sequence). CDR3 bases: TGTGCCGACAATTTTGGGGATACGCAGTATTTT. The encoded protein is CADNFGDTQYF.

The rearrangement links TRBV30 to TRBJ2-7; D is undetermined. The CDR3 has 13 amino acids. Germline V gene lookup returns CDR1 GTSNPN and CDR2 SVGIG (reference sequence). Trimming stripped 4 bases from V and 2 bases from J, with 12 bases between. The CDR3 nucleotides are TGTGCCTGGAAGTTCCCGCAAACCTACGAGCAGTACTTC. Its protein product is CAWKFPQTYEQYF.

The V and J genes are TRBV7-9 and TRBJ1-1, with D maybe TRBD1 (5 bases). The V gene lost 4 bases and the J gene lost 10 bases, with 13 bases spanning the gap. CDR3 size: 12 residues. In germline, CDR1 is SEHNR, CDR2 FQNEAQ (reference sequence). CDR3 sequence (DNA): TGTGCCAGCAGCTCCGGGGTAGGGGCAGCTTTCTTT. This codes for CASSSGVGAAFF.

The CDR3 DNA follows: TGTGCCAGCAGCTTAGGTGTACAGGGGGTAAGCAATCAGCCCCAGCATTTT. Amino acids: CASSLGVQGVSNQPQHF. This chain connects TRBV7-8 to TRBJ1-5; 8 bases fit TRBD1. CDR1 and CDR2 (germline): SGHVS, FQNEAQ. CDR3 size: 17 residues. V trimming: 1 base; J trimming: 1 base; junction bases outside the gene matches: 6.

The chain couples TRBV18 to TRBJ2-5; 7 bases match TRBD1. This CDR3 is built from 14 residues. Losses at the gene ends were 3 bases for V and 4 bases for J; bases not matched to a gene: 5. The germline gives CDR1 KGHSH, CDR2 LQKENI. CDR3 DNA: TGTGCCAGCTCACCTGACGGGACAGCAGAGACCCAGTACTTC. Its translation: CASSPDGTAETQYF.

V usage is TRBV4-3 and J usage is TRBJ2-1; the D gene is possibly TRBD2 (5 bases). Trimming removed 2 bases at V and 8 bases at J, with 13 bases between. The CDR3 extends over 14 amino acids. The germline V gene encodes CDR1 LGHNA and CDR2 YSLEER. CDR3 sequence reads: CASSQKMGVDEQFF. The DNA for the CDR3 is TGCGCCAGCAGCCAAAAAATGGGAGTCGATGAGCAGTTCTTC.